This is a list of T cell receptor beta chains from one sample in a study of early T cells in non-severe SARS-CoV-2 infection. MiXCR was run by TCRdb on the 5' RACE reads, yielding one entry per CDR3 protein. Of roughly 69,000 distinct CDR3 sequences listed, 10% are singletons. This specimen consisted of whole blood, obtained at baseline. The receptors come from an adult who was a healthcare worker with PCR-confirmed SARS-CoV-2 infection or an uninfected control (not recorded which). The CDR3 runs from the conserved cysteine through the conserved F or W. A D gene is named only where the DNA matches it firmly. Size is stated for part of the rows, as once, few or many counts, or as a class when the clone is expanded.

clone_size	v_call	d_call	j_call	cdr3_nt	cdr3_aa
many	TRBV7-2	-	TRBJ1-2	TGTGCCAGCAGCTTAGCGCGGACAGCTAACTATGGCTACACCTTC	CASSLARTANYGYTF
-	TRBV6-1	-	TRBJ2-3	TGTGCCAGCAGGGTAGGAAAAAATACGCAGTATTTT	CASRVGKNTQYF
many	TRBV7-6	TRBD1	TRBJ2-6	TGTGCCAGCAGGCCTGTTGGGACAGGGAGATCTGGGGCCAACGTCCTGACTTTC	CASRPVGTGRSGANVLTF
many	TRBV12-3/TRBV12-4	-	TRBJ1-1	TGTGCCAGCAGTTTACCCCCGAATATGGCTTTCTTT	CASSLPPNMAFF
-	TRBV6-5	TRBD1	TRBJ2-7	TGTGCCAGCAGTGCAACCGGGACAGGGGGAGAAGCAGTGCAGTACTTC	CASSATGTGGEAVQYF
many	TRBV6-5	-	TRBJ1-2	TGTGCCAGCAACCGAATTTCCGGGGGCCGTGGCTACACCTTC	CASNRISGGRGYTF
-	TRBV7-2	TRBD2	TRBJ2-1	TGTGCCAGCAGCTTAGTGGGACTAGCCCGGGTCAATGAGCAGTTCTTC	CASSLVGLARVNEQFF
many	TRBV12-3/TRBV12-4	TRBD2	TRBJ2-1	TGTGCCAGCAGTTTATCGGGAGGGCCCTACAATGAGCAGTTCTTC	CASSLSGGPYNEQFF
-	TRBV6-2/TRBV6-3	-	TRBJ2-7	TGTGCCAGCAGTCCCGGACTCTCCTACGAGCAGTACTTC	CASSPGLSYEQYF
many	TRBV27	-	TRBJ2-5	TGTGCCAGCAGTTGGGGGGGCTCTGGGACCCAGTACTTC	CASSWGGSGTQYF
-	TRBV3-1	-	TRBJ2-7	TGTGCCAGCAGCCATCTAGTCGAGCAGTACTTC	CASSHLVEQYF
few	TRBV4-3	-	TRBJ2-1	TGCGCCAGCAGCCAAGGGGGGCAGGTTGGGGATGAGCAGTTCTTC	CASSQGGQVGDEQFF
many	TRBV24-1	-	TRBJ2-2	TGTGCCACCAGTGAATTCGGATTCGGCGGACGGGGCGGGGAGCTGTTTTTT	CATSEFGFGGRGGELFF
few	TRBV20-1	-	TRBJ2-3	TGCAGTGTCCCGACCGGAGGAGATACGCAGTATTTT	CSVPTGGDTQYF
many	TRBV6-5	-	TRBJ1-1	TGTGCCAGCAGCCCTTACCCCGGGGAGAGCACTGAAGCTTTCTTT	CASSPYPGESTEAFF
-	TRBV10-3	-	TRBJ2-7	TGTGCCATCAGTGCCAATGACCTCTACGAGCAGTACTTC	CAISANDLYEQYF
-	TRBV28	-	TRBJ1-1	TGTGCCAGCAAGGTGGGTCGGACTGAAGCTTTCTTT	CASKVGRTEAFF
few	TRBV6-1	-	TRBJ2-1	TGTGCCAGCACCCGACAGGTGAACAATGAGCAGTTCTTC	CASTRQVNNEQFF
many	TRBV6-2/TRBV6-3	-	TRBJ1-1	TGTGCCAGCAGCCAGTGGGGAGGAGTGAACACTGAAGCTTTCTTT	CASSQWGGVNTEAFF
-	TRBV27	TRBD2	TRBJ2-3	TGTGCCAGCAGTTCCCCCGGGACTAGCGGGAGAAATACGCAGTATTTT	CASSSPGTSGRNTQYF
many	TRBV3-1	-	TRBJ2-2	TGTGCCAGCAGCCAAGACAGACGGGCCGGGGAGCTGTTTTTT	CASSQDRRAGELFF
-	TRBV7-3	TRBD2	TRBJ2-5	TGTGCCAGCAGCTTATCGCGGGAGGGAGGGTTACAGTACTTC	CASSLSREGGLQYF
few	TRBV13	TRBD2	TRBJ2-5	TGTGCCAGCAGCTCCCGGTTGGCTAGCGGGGGCCAAGAGACCCAGTACTTC	CASSSRLASGGQETQYF
few	TRBV29-1	-	TRBJ2-3	TGCAGCACACCCGGGACTGGCACAGATACGCAGTATTTT	CSTPGTGTDTQYF
-	TRBV11-2	TRBD1	TRBJ2-7	TGTGCCAGCAGCGCCGCCTCGACAGGGCCCTACGAGCAGTACTTC	CASSAASTGPYEQYF
few	TRBV28	-	TRBJ2-7	TGTGCCAGCAGTTTTGCGGTGCGGCTAGCCGAATACGAGCAGTACTTC	CASSFAVRLAEYEQYF
many	TRBV6-2/TRBV6-3	TRBD2	TRBJ2-6	TGTGCCAGCAGTGCCGGGCTAGCGGGCACCAACGTCCTGACTTTC	CASSAGLAGTNVLTF
-	TRBV4-1	-	TRBJ2-1	TGCGCCAGCAGCCAAGGAGTCGGGAAGGGGTACAATGAGCAGTTCTTC	CASSQGVGKGYNEQFF
many	TRBV7-6	-	TRBJ2-1	TGTGCCAGCAGCCTCACGGGGTCCCATGAGCAGTTCTTC	CASSLTGSHEQFF
-	TRBV13	-	TRBJ2-1	TGTGCCAGCAGCTTAGGGAGGGGGAGGCACAATGAGCAGTTCTTC	CASSLGRGRHNEQFF
many	TRBV6-2/TRBV6-3	-	TRBJ1-5	TGTGCCAGCAAAAGGGCGGATCAGCCCCAGCATTTT	CASKRADQPQHF
-	TRBV11-3	TRBD1	TRBJ2-3	TGTGCCAGCAGCTTGGGACAGGGCAATACGCAGTATTTT	CASSLGQGNTQYF
-	TRBV28	-	TRBJ2-7	TGTGCCAGCACACCGCTGCGGGGACTGTACTCCTACGAGCAGTACTTC	CASTPLRGLYSYEQYF
-	TRBV11-2	-	TRBJ2-1	TGTGCCAGCAGTGAATGGGGTACCTCCTACAATGAGCAGTTCTTC	CASSEWGTSYNEQFF
many	TRBV12-3/TRBV12-4	TRBD1	TRBJ1-1	TGTGCCAGCAGTACCCGACAGGGATTCGGAGCTTTCTTT	CASSTRQGFGAFF
once	TRBV6-5	TRBD1	TRBJ2-1	TGTGCCAGCAGAAACGCCGGGACAGGGTCGAATGAGCAGTTCTTC	CASRNAGTGSNEQFF
many	TRBV5-6	TRBD1	TRBJ1-6	TGTGCCAGCAGAAGGACAGGGGTGGATAATTCACCCCTCCACTTT	CASRRTGVDNSPLHF
many	TRBV28	-	TRBJ1-5	TGTGCCAGCAGTCTTGGGGGGGGCAATCAGCCCCAGCATTTT	CASSLGGGNQPQHF
-	TRBV13	TRBD1	TRBJ1-3	TGTGCCAGCACCCTACTCGTCAGACAGGGGTCTGAAAACACCATATATTTT	CASTLLVRQGSENTIYF
many	TRBV29-1	-	TRBJ1-4	TGCAGCGTTTCGTGGGATTATGAAAAACTGTTTTTT	CSVSWDYEKLFF
many	TRBV24-1	TRBD2	TRBJ2-3	TGTGCCACCAGTGGGGTAGCGGGAGGCACAGATACGCAGTATTTT	CATSGVAGGTDTQYF
-	TRBV29-1	-	TRBJ1-2	TGCAGCGTTGATTCAGGACATAACTATGGCTACACCTTC	CSVDSGHNYGYTF
few	TRBV21-1	-	TRBJ2-5	TGTGCCAGCAGCAACCCCGTGAGCGCACCACAAGAGACCCAGTACTTC	CASSNPVSAPQETQYF
-	TRBV24-1	-	TRBJ1-5	TGTGCCACCAGTGAGGGGACACATAGCAATCAGCCCCAGCATTTT	CATSEGTHSNQPQHF
few	TRBV6-5	TRBD1	TRBJ1-1	TGTGCCAGCAGTACCACAGGGGGCTGGGGTACTGAAGCTTTCTTT	CASSTTGGWGTEAFF
few	TRBV11-2	TRBD1	TRBJ2-1	TGTGCCAGCAGCTCGGGACAGGGAAGGGATGAGCAGTTCTTC	CASSSGQGRDEQFF
few	TRBV7-9	-	TRBJ1-1	TGTGCCAGCAGCTCTACAGGGAGTACTGAAGCTTTCTTT	CASSSTGSTEAFF
many	TRBV4-1	-	TRBJ2-1	TGCGCCAGCAGCCAACATTCAAACAGGGACCGCAACCCCAATGAGCAGTTCTTC	CASSQHSNRDRNPNEQFF
-	TRBV20-1	TRBD2	TRBJ2-5	TGCAGTGCCGATACTAGCGCGCAAGAGACCCAGTACTTC	CSADTSAQETQYF
-	TRBV7-2	TRBD2	TRBJ2-3	TGTGCCAGCAGCGCGACTAGCGACACAGATACGCAGTATTTT	CASSATSDTDTQYF
few	TRBV10-3	TRBD2	TRBJ2-7	TGTGCCATCAGGGGGACTAGCGTTAGCCCTTACGAGCAGTACTTC	CAIRGTSVSPYEQYF
few	TRBV4-1	-	TRBJ2-1	TGCGCCAGCAGCCAAGCGGACTACTTGCAGTTCTTC	CASSQADYLQFF
-	TRBV7-3	TRBD1	TRBJ1-1	TGTGCCAGCAGCTTATCGGGACAGCCGAACACTGAAGCTTTCTTT	CASSLSGQPNTEAFF